Listed below are T cell receptor beta chains from one sample, sequenced in a study of T cells in Graves' hyperthyroidism and ophthalmopathy. Using its own MiXCR run on the multiplex PCR reads, TCRdb lists one record per CDR3 protein. The sample lists hundreds of thousands of distinct CDR3 sequences, 13% to 15% seen once, with about 15% in the top ten. The sample was blood. The receptors were gathered from a woman aged 40 to 55 with Graves' hyperthyroidism. Both conserved end residues are part of each CDR3. D genes are given only for firm matches. The size of a clone is reported for some rows only, either as once, few or many, or as a class for expanded clones.

abundance	j_gene	d_gene	v_gene	CDR3nt	CDR3aa
many	TRBJ2-7	-	TRBV12-3/TRBV12-4	TGTGCCAGCAGCCCCAGGACGTCCTCCTACGAGCAGTACTTC	CASSPRTSSYEQYF
few	TRBJ2-7	TRBD2	TRBV7-9	TGTGCCAGCAGCCCAAGCGGGAGCGACGACGAGCAGTACTTC	CASSPSGSDDEQYF
-	TRBJ2-7	-	TRBV29-1	TGCAGCGTAAAAATACCCACGACAGTCAACGAGCAGTACTTC	CSVKIPTTVNEQYF
-	TRBJ2-2	TRBD2	TRBV5-1	TGCGCCAGCAGCCTTACTAGCGGGAGGGAGGACACCGGGGAGCTGTTTTTT	CASSLTSGREDTGELFF
many	TRBJ1-4	-	TRBV28	TGTGCCAGCACTCTTAGGAGGGGATGGAATGAAAAACTGTTTTTT	CASTLRRGWNEKLFF
-	TRBJ2-4	-	TRBV13	TGTGCCAGCAGGCCTCAGGGGGCCAAAAACATTCAGTACTTC	CASRPQGAKNIQYF
many	TRBJ2-5	TRBD1	TRBV12-3/TRBV12-4	TGTGCCAGCAGTTTAAGGTGGGGGACAGGGTATATCCAAGAGACCCAGTACTTC	CASSLRWGTGYIQETQYF
few	TRBJ2-7	TRBD2	TRBV28	TGTGCCAGCAGACTAGCGGGAGTAACAGGCTCCTACGAGCAGTACTTC	CASRLAGVTGSYEQYF
many	TRBJ1-5	-	TRBV7-9	TGTGCCAGCAGCTTGGACGCCACAGCCCAGCATTTT	CASSLDATAQHF
few	TRBJ2-2	-	TRBV6-2/TRBV6-3	TGTGCCACCACCCTTGAGAACACCGGGGAGCTGTTTTTT	CATTLENTGELFF
few	TRBJ2-5	-	TRBV14	TGTGCCAGCAGCCAAGGGTTAATAAGGCTCCAAGAGACCCAGTACTTC	CASSQGLIRLQETQYF
-	TRBJ1-5	TRBD1	TRBV7-7	TGTGCTAGCGTACTGTTGACAGGGAGCAATCAGCCCCAGCATTTT	CASVLLTGSNQPQHF
many	TRBJ2-1	TRBD2	TRBV20-1	TGCAGTGCTGTCAGGACTAGCGGTTACAATGAGCAGTTCTTC	CSAVRTSGYNEQFF
many	TRBJ2-2	-	TRBV12-3/TRBV12-4	TGTGCCAGCAGTATCAGGGACACCGGGGAGCTGTTTTTT	CASSIRDTGELFF
many	TRBJ2-3	TRBD2	TRBV19	TGTGCCAGTACCGCTCGCCCTCGGACTAGCGGGAGCACAGATACGCAGTATTTT	CASTARPRTSGSTDTQYF
-	TRBJ1-5	-	TRBV19	TGTGCCAGCTTATCAGGACAGTTCAATCAGCCCCAGCATTTT	CASLSGQFNQPQHF
many	TRBJ2-7	-	TRBV2	TGTGCCAGCAGAAACAGGGAGGTGGGGGAGCAGTACTTC	CASRNREVGEQYF
many	TRBJ2-7	-	TRBV20-1	TGCAGTGCAATCTCAGGGGCAGGGGTCAACGAGCAGTACTTC	CSAISGAGVNEQYF
many	TRBJ2-1	-	TRBV20-1	TGCAGTGCTGAACTCGGCAATGAGCAGTTCTTC	CSAELGNEQFF
-	TRBJ2-1	-	TRBV29-1	TGCAGCGTTGAACTAGGGGGAGTGGACAATAAGCAGTTCTTC	CSVELGGVDNKQFF
many	TRBJ2-1	-	TRBV3-1	TGTGCCAGCAGCCCGGACTCGTACAATGAGCAGTTCTTC	CASSPDSYNEQFF
few	TRBJ2-7	-	TRBV28	TGTGCCAGCAGTATCGGGTTCAAGAACGAGCAGTACTTC	CASSIGFKNEQYF
many	TRBJ2-7	-	TRBV27	TGTGCCAGCAGTTTAAAAGGGGACATCTCTCTGGGGACCTACGAGCAGTACTTC	CASSLKGDISLGTYEQYF
-	TRBJ2-5	-	TRBV6-2/TRBV6-3	TGTGCCAGCAGTTATCAGGGGCGGGAGACCCAGTACTTC	CASSYQGRETQYF
many	TRBJ1-1	-	TRBV14	TGTGCCAGCAGCCTGTGGACGGGGGGGGACACTGAAGCTTTCTTT	CASSLWTGGDTEAFF
-	TRBJ2-7	-	TRBV6-1	TGTGCCAGCAGGGAGAGGGTGGAGCAGTACTTC	CASRERVEQYF
many	TRBJ1-5	-	TRBV28	TGTGCCAGCAGTGGCGTAAACCTTTATAGCAATCAGCCCCAGCATTTT	CASSGVNLYSNQPQHF
-	TRBJ2-1	TRBD1	TRBV19	TGTGCCAGTAGGAGGACAGGGAAGAATGAGCAGTTCTTC	CASRRTGKNEQFF
few	TRBJ1-5	-	TRBV20-1	TGCAGTGCTAGAGGGGGATTTAGTAGCAATCAGCCCCAGCATTTT	CSARGGFSSNQPQHF
-	TRBJ2-5	TRBD1	TRBV15	TGTGCCACCAGGCCTACAGGGGATCAAGAGACCCAGTACTTC	CATRPTGDQETQYF
many	TRBJ1-3	TRBD1	TRBV28	TGTGCCAGCAGGACCACAGGGGGCTCTGGAAACACCATATATTTT	CASRTTGGSGNTIYF
many	TRBJ2-7	TRBD2	TRBV20-1	TGCAGTGCTACCCGGAATATGAGGACTAGCATGGGGGAGCAGTACTTC	CSATRNMRTSMGEQYF
many	TRBJ1-1	-	TRBV7-2	TGTGCCAGCAGCTTAGTAGACGTAAACATGAACACTGAAGCTTTCTTT	CASSLVDVNMNTEAFF
many	TRBJ2-1	-	TRBV6-1	TGTGCCAGCAGACCGGTAGGGGCTCGCTACAATGAGCAGTTCTTC	CASRPVGARYNEQFF
many	TRBJ2-5	TRBD2	TRBV7-9	TGTGCCAGCAGCTTCCTAGCGGAAGAGACCCAGTACTTC	CASSFLAEETQYF
few	TRBJ1-2	TRBD1	TRBV6-1	TGTGCCAGCAGTCAGACAGGGAGTGGCTACACCTTC	CASSQTGSGYTF
few	TRBJ2-5	TRBD2	TRBV7-9	TGTGCCAGCAGCTACCTAGCGGAAGAGACCCAGTACTTC	CASSYLAEETQYF
many	TRBJ2-3	-	TRBV29-1	TGCAGCGTCGGGGGTTGGGCAGATACGCAGTATTTT	CSVGGWADTQYF
-	TRBJ2-2	-	TRBV2	TGTGCCAGCAGAAGAACCCCAGGACAGCGAAACACCGGGGAGCTGTTTTTT	CASRRTPGQRNTGELFF
-	TRBJ2-5	-	TRBV27	TGTGCCAGCAGTCCAATCCTGGGCGAGACCCAGTACTTC	CASSPILGETQYF
-	TRBJ2-3	-	TRBV2	-	CASILASGRSDTQYF
many	TRBJ2-1	-	TRBV3-1	TGTGCCAGCAGCGGACTACTGGGGGGCTGGGACAATGAGCAGTTCTTC	CASSGLLGGWDNEQFF
many	TRBJ2-3	-	TRBV7-8	TGTGCCAGCAGCTTAGTGCTCCCCGCTACGGGTGGAGCAGATACGCAGTATTTT	CASSLVLPATGGADTQYF
many	TRBJ2-1	TRBD1	TRBV18	TGTGCCAGCTCAGGACAGGGGGGATCCTACAATGAGCAGTTCTTC	CASSGQGGSYNEQFF
few	TRBJ2-3	TRBD1	TRBV5-4	TGTGCCAGCAGCTCCATTGGACAGGGGCTCACAGATACGCAGTATTTT	CASSSIGQGLTDTQYF
many	TRBJ1-4	-	TRBV2	TGTGCCAGCAGTGAGGGATCAACTAATGAAAAACTGTTTTTT	CASSEGSTNEKLFF
many	TRBJ1-1	-	TRBV12-3/TRBV12-4	TGTGCCAGCAGTAAAGTGGGTGGGAGGGGCAAGGAGATACGGACTGAAGCTTTCTTT	CASSKVGGRGKEIRTEAFF
-	TRBJ2-1	TRBD1	TRBV6-1	TGTGCCAGCAGTGCACCGGGACAGGGGGCCGGTGAGCAGTTCTTC	CASSAPGQGAGEQFF
many	TRBJ2-3	-	TRBV11-2	TGTGCCAGCAGCCTCCTGGGCGGAGGGACAGATACGCAGTATTTT	CASSLLGGGTDTQYF
few	TRBJ1-4	-	TRBV4-1	TGCGCCAGCAGACTGACACCGACCACAACTAATGAAAAACTGTTTTTT	CASRLTPTTTNEKLFF
many	TRBJ2-5	-	TRBV12-3/TRBV12-4	TGTGCCAGCAGTTTTAGAGGTGGAGAGACCCAGTACTTC	CASSFRGGETQYF
many	TRBJ2-3	TRBD2	TRBV12-3/TRBV12-4	TGTGCCAGCAGTGCTCGACTAGCGGGAGGTACAGATACGCAGTATTTT	CASSARLAGGTDTQYF
many	TRBJ1-1	-	TRBV3-1	TGTGCCAGCAGCCGTCAGGTGGACACTGAAGCTTTCTTT	CASSRQVDTEAFF
few	TRBJ2-3	TRBD2	TRBV20-1	TGCAGTGCTAGCCAACTAGCGCCGTCGGATACGCAGTATTTT	CSASQLAPSDTQYF
-	TRBJ2-2	-	TRBV10-3	TGTGCCATCAGTGTAGCGGACACGAACACCGGGGAGCTGTTTTTT	CAISVADTNTGELFF